The 26 T cell receptor beta chains given below trace back to one sample, sequenced in a study of blood T cells in healthy people across ages. With a J-beta primer mix and a sample-barcoded 5' primer, a second PCR ran roughly 6 to 11 cycles. Each CDR3 protein is one row after TCRdb ran MiXCR on the 5' RACE reads. The table includes 750,000 to 950,000 distinct CDR3 sequences, roughly 25% detected once. The same sample was also used in a study of T cells of mothers and their children.

The material sequenced was blood. Receptors were obtained from a boy aged 5-17 years in good health.

The rearrangement links TRBV5-1 to TRBJ2-2; 9 bases are a match to TRBD1. Per the germline V gene, CDR1 is SGHRS and CDR2 is YFSETQ. The CDR3 is 15 residues long. V lost 6 bases to trimming and J lost 7 bases; unmatched junction nucleotides: 10. The CDR3 sequence: CASNERTGVDGELFF. The CDR3 coding sequence is TGCGCCAGCAATGAACGGACAGGGGTTGACGGGGAGCTGTTTTTT.

This clonotype was seen repeatedly, ten times or more. This chain joins TRBV7-2 and TRBJ1-4, with 9 bases lining up with TRBD1. This CDR3 comprises 16 residues. The V gene's germline CDR1 is SGHTA and CDR2 FQGNSA. The V gene end was trimmed by 5 bases and the J gene end by 2 bases; junction bases not matched to a gene: 6. The CDR3 nucleotides are TGTGCCAGCAGCCTCGGGACAGGGAGGACTAATGAAAAACTGTTTTTT. It codes for CASSLGTGRTNEKLFF.

The rearrangement uses TRBV10-3 and TRBJ2-4; 8 nucleotides match TRBD1. This CDR3 is built from 15 residues. V lost 0 bases, J lost 3 bases, and 1 base stayed unmatched. Germline V CDR1 and CDR2: ENHRY, SYGVKD. CDR3 nucleotide sequence: TGTGCCATCAGTGAGTCCGGACAGGGCAAAAACATTCAGTACTTC. Translation gives CAISESGQGKNIQYF.

J is TRBJ2-7 and V is TRBV9; D may be TRBD1 (7 bases). Between the trimmed V and J ends, which lost 3 bases and 5 bases, there was a span of 12 bases. CDR1 and CDR2 (germline): SGDLS, YYNGEE. The CDR3 has 13 residues. The CDR3 spells CASSADREDEQYF. The CDR3 DNA reads TGTGCCAGCAGCGCCGACAGGGAGGACGAGCAGTACTTC.

This clonotype was counted between two and nine times. V is TRBV24-1 and J is TRBJ2-2; D remains unclear. Germline V gene sequence: CDR1 KGHDR, CDR2 SFDVKD. Between the trimmed V and J ends, which lost 4 bases and 4 bases, there was a span of 15 bases. This CDR3 region has 16 residues. The CDR3 DNA sequence: TGTGCCACCAGTGACTCCAAGAGACTTCTCACCGGGGAGCTGTTTTTT. Amino acids: CATSDSKRLLTGELFF.

The chain combines TRBV12-3 or TRBV12-4 with TRBJ1-2, with D tentatively TRBD1 (5 bases). This CDR3 region has 13 residues. Trimming took off 7 bases at V and 5 bases at J, with 14 bases between the two ends. The CDR3 DNA follows: TGTGCCAGCACCCCACAGGAGAGTTATGGCTACACCTTC. Translated, it gives CASTPQESYGYTF.

With regard to this clonotype: Relative to the germline gene, one junction end is altered; a read error may explain this. The chain links TRBV29-1 to TRBJ2-2, with D perhaps given as TRBD1 or TRBD2 (5 bases each). Germline V gives CDR1 SQVTM, CDR2 ANQGSEA. The CDR3 spans 16 residues. The DNA for the CDR3 is TGCAGCGTTGAAGGTTGGGCAGGGATGAACACCGGGGAGCTGTTCTTT. It codes for CSVEGWAGMNTGELFF.

This clonotype has more than one count but fewer than ten. This chain joins TRBV15 and TRBJ2-5; 7 bases map to TRBD1. The CDR3 consists of 14 residues. V shed 0 bases and J 5 bases; nucleotides not matched to a gene: 3. Germline assignment: CDR1 LNHNV and CDR2 YYDKDF (reference sequence). CDR3 loop: CATSRDRRGETQYF. CDR3 in DNA: TGTGCCACCAGCAGAGATCGCAGGGGGGAGACCCAGTACTTC.

This clonotype was picked up a small number of times. The rearrangement links TRBV3-1 to TRBJ2-5, with D perhaps assigned TRBD1 or TRBD2 (5 bases each). Trimming removed 4 bases from V and 2 bases from J, with 14 bases in between. Per germline, CDR1 LGHDT and CDR2 YNNKEL (reference sequence). This CDR3 is 15 amino acids long. The CDR3 reads CASSPPGAQQETQYF. CDR3 nucleotide sequence: TGTGCCAGCAGCCCCCCCGGGGCGCAACAAGAGACCCAGTACTTC.

The gene calls are TRBV7-9 and TRBJ2-3; no firm D call. The CDR3 contains 15 residues. V lost 5 bases, J lost 0 bases, and 12 bases lay in between. Germline V gene sequence: CDR1 SEHNR, CDR2 FQNEAQ (reference sequence). CDR3 region: CASSRQGISTDTQYF. The CDR3 bases are TGTGCCAGCAGCAGACAAGGCATTAGCACAGATACGCAGTATTTT.

This chain connects TRBV12-3 or TRBV12-4 to TRBJ2-1, with 12 bases lining up with TRBD2. CDR3 length: 19 residues. Trimming took 1 base from V and 0 from J; bases not matched to a gene: 7. The CDR3, as DNA: TGTGCCAGCAGTTTAGGACTAGCGGGGGACCTAAGCTCCTACAATGAGCAGTTCTTC. Its translation is CASSLGLAGDLSSYNEQFF.

The CDR3 loop reads CASSAFGEETQYF. The CDR3 DNA is TGTGCCAGCAGCGCATTCGGGGAAGAGACCCAGTACTTC. The chain links TRBV11-2 to TRBJ2-5; weak D call: TRBD2 (5 bases). Germline CDR1 reads SGHAT; CDR2 reads FQNNGV. The CDR3 loop spans 13 amino acids. V lost 5 bases, J lost 3 bases, and 10 bases lay in between.

This sequence joins TRBV7-9 and TRBJ1-1; D might be TRBD1 (6 bases). The V end lost 5 bases, the J end lost 1 base, and 17 bases lay between the germline ends. Germline lookup yields CDR1 SEHNR and CDR2 FQNEAQ (reference sequence). This CDR3 is built from 16 residues. Written as DNA, the CDR3 is TGTGCCAGCAGCCTACGTCGGACAGCTTGGAACACTGAAGCTTTCTTT. Protein sequence: CASSLRRTAWNTEAFF.

The gene calls are TRBV5-1 and TRBJ2-2, with D possibly being TRBD2 (6 bases). This CDR3 is built from 17 residues. Trimming stripped 4 bases from V and 3 bases from J, with 19 bases between. Germline V gene data show CDR1 as SGHRS and CDR2 as YFSETQ. The CDR3: CASSKRDSPGDTGELFF. The CDR3 bases are TGCGCCAGCAGCAAAAGGGACTCCCCGGGGGACACCGGGGAGCTGTTTTTT.

This clonotype was observed a few times. This rearrangement joins TRBV19 to TRBJ2-1; D possibly matches TRBD1 or TRBD2 (6 bases each). The tail of the sequence fits TRBJ2-5 better, so the J call may be wrong. The CDR3 is 14 residues long. Germline CDR1 LNHDA, CDR2 SQIVND (reference sequence). For the CDR3, the DNA is TGTGCCAGTAGTATGAGTGGGGGGCTGAAGACCCAGTACTTC. It codes for CASSMSGGLKTQYF.

The J gene is TRBJ2-6, the V gene TRBV10-3, with D uncertain. V gave up 3 bases and J gave up 0 bases, with 3 bases separating them. This CDR3 contains 14 residues. The germline V gene encodes CDR1 ENHRY and CDR2 SYGVKD. CDR3 loop: CAISEVSGANVLTF. The CDR3 DNA is TGTGCCATCAGTGAAGTCTCTGGGGCCAACGTCCTGACTTTC.

Written as DNA, the CDR3 is TGTGCCAGCAGTTTAGGGCCTACGGGTGGCTACACCTTC. Encoded protein: CASSLGPTGGYTF. The rearrangement uses TRBV27 and TRBJ1-2, with D hard to call. The CDR3 has 13 residues. Germline V gene lookup returns CDR1 MNHEY and CDR2 SMNVEV (reference sequence). The V end lost 2 bases, the J end lost 7 bases, and 11 bases lay between the germline ends.

V is TRBV7-2 and J is TRBJ2-3; D is tentatively TRBD1 or TRBD2 (5 bases each). The germline CDR1 and CDR2 sequences are SGHTA and FQGNSA. The CDR3 is 14 residues long. V gave up 2 bases and J gave up 4 bases, with 10 bases separating them. The CDR3 here is CASSLLVGADTQYF. DNA for the CDR3: TGTGCCAGCAGCTTATTAGTGGGGGCAGATACGCAGTATTTT.

This clonotype was detected only a few times. The chain combines TRBV12-3 or TRBV12-4 with TRBJ2-2; no definite D call. The CDR3 covers 11 residues. Trimming took 10 bases from V and 3 from J, leaving 6 bases between them. In DNA form, the CDR3 reads TGTGCCACCCAGGACACCGGGGAGCTGTTTTTT. Its translation is CATQDTGELFF.

The J gene is TRBJ2-7, the V gene TRBV5-1, with 8 bases identical to TRBD2. TRBJ2-1 explains the end of the DNA better; the J call may be wrong. Per the germline V gene, CDR1 is SGHRS and CDR2 is YFSETQ. This CDR3 has 13 residues. The CDR3 nucleotides are TGCGCCACCGAGGGACTAGGGGACAATGAGCAGTTCTTC. Translating it yields CATEGLGDNEQFF.

This clonotype was counted between two and nine times. The chain carries TRBV7-8 and TRBJ1-6; D unclear. Germline V gene sequence: CDR1 SGHVS, CDR2 FQNEAQ. CDR3 length equals 14 residues. V was pared by 8 bases and J by 6 bases, with 14 bases between. The CDR3 nucleotides are TGTGCCAGCGTCCCTTCCCAACCTAATTCACCCCTCCACTTT. Translated, it gives CASVPSQPNSPLHF.

This clonotype has just a few counts. V is TRBV4-1 and J is TRBJ1-4, with no clear D. CDR3 length equals 15 residues. The germline V gene has CDR1 MGHRA and CDR2 YSYEKL. V dropped 0 bases and J dropped 14 bases, with 19 bases sitting between them. CDR3 DNA: TGCGCCAGCAGCCAAGATCGGGATGCAAGAACGAGGCTGTTTTTT. Translating gives CASSQDRDARTRLFF.

This clonotype was counted a single time. The chain joins TRBV20-1 to TRBJ1-4; a weak D match, TRBD1 (5 bases). CDR3 length: 13 amino acids. Germline V gene sequence: CDR1 DFQATT, CDR2 SNEGSKA (reference sequence). V lost 0 bases, J lost 8 bases, and 10 bases lay in between. DNA for the CDR3: TGCAGTGCTAGAGATGGGAGGGGAGAAAAACTGTTTTTT. Its translation: CSARDGRGEKLFF.

CDR3 sequence reads: CATSDLGRGQETQYF. In DNA form, the CDR3 reads TGTGCCACCAGTGATTTGGGTAGGGGTCAAGAGACCCAGTACTTC. The rearrangement links TRBV24-1 to TRBJ2-5, with D perhaps matching TRBD1 (5 bases). Deletions cut 0 bases from V and 2 bases from J, with 9 bases between. This CDR3 contains 15 residues. Germline loops: CDR1 KGHDR, CDR2 SFDVKD.

The sample holds a few counts of this clonotype. The gene calls are TRBV20-1 and TRBJ2-5; D may be TRBD1 (6 bases). Deletions cut 3 bases from V and 0 bases from J, with 20 bases between. This CDR3 comprises 17 residues. The germline V gene encodes CDR1 DFQATT and CDR2 SNEGSKA (reference sequence). Here the CDR3 DNA reads TGCAGTGCTAGTAAGGGGGTCGGGCGGACGGACCAAGAGACCCAGTACTTC. Translating gives CSASKGVGRTDQETQYF.

The genes are TRBV5-1 and TRBJ1-2; D is ambiguous. V shed 0 bases and J shed 1 base, with 7 bases lying between them. Per the germline V gene, CDR1 is SGHRS and CDR2 is YFSETQ. The length of the CDR3 is 14 residues. CDR3 sequence (DNA): TGCGCCAGCAGCTTGGATGGGAATAACTATGGCTACACCTTC. It encodes CASSLDGNNYGYTF.